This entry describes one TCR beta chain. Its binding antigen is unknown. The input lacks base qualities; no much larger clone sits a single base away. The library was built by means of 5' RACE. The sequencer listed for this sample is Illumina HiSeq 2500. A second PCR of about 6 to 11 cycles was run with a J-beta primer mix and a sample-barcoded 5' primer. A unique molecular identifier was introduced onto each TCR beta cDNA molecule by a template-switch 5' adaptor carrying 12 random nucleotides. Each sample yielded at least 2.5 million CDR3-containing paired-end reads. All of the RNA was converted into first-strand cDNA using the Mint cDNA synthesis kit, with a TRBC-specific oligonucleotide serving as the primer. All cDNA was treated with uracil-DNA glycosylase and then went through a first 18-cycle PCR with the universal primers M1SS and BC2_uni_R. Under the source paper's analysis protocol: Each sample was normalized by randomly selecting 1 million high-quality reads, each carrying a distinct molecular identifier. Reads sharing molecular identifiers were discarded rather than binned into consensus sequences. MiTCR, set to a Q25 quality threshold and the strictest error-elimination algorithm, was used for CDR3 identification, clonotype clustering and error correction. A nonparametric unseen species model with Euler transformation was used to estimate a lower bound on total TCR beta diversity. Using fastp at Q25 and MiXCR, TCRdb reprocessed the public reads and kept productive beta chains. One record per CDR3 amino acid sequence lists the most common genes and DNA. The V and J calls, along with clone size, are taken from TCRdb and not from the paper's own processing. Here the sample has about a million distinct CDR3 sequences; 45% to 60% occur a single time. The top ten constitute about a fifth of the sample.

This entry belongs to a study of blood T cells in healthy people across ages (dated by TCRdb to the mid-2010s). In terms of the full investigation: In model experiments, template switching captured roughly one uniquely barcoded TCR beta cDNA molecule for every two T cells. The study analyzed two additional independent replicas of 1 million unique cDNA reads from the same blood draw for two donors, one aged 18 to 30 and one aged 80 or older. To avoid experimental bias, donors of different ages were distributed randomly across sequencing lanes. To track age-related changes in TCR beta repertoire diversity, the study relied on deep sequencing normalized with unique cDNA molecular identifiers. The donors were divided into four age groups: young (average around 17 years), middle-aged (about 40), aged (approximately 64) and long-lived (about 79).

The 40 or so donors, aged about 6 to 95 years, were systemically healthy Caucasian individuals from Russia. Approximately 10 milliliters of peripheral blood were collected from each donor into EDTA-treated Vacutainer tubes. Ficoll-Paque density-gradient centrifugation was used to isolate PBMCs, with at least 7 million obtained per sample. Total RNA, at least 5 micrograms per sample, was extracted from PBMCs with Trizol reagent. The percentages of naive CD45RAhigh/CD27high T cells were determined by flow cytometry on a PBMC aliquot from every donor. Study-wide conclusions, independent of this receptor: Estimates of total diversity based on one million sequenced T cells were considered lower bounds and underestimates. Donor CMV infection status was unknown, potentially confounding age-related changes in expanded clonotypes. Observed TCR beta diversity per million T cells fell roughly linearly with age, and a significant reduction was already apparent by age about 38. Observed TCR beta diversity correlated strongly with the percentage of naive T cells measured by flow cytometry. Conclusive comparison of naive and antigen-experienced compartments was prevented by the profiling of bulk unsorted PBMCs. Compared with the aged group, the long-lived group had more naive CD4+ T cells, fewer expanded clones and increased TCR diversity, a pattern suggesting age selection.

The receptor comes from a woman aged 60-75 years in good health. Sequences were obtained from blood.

The CDR3 reads as follows: CSARGRSLGTDTQYF. The base sequence is TGCAGTGCTAGGGGCCGCAGCCTGGGCACAGATACGCAGTATTTT. The chain is assembled from TRBV20-1 and TRBJ2-3; the D gene lacks a confident call. Taken from cysteine to phenylalanine, the CDR3 has 15 residues. Just the 45-base CDR3 DNA is kept, in frame starting at base 1. At the junction V is shortened by 3 bases and J by 1 base, with 14 bases in between. The germline V gene (reference sequence) gives CDR1 as DFQATT and CDR2 as SNEGSKA.